This T cell receptor (beta chain) was found in a study of cytomegalovirus exposure and HLA in healthy donors. This CDR3 has 15 residues. Germline V gene sequence: CDR1 MNHEY, CDR2 SVGAGI. Trimming stripped 2 bases from V and 3 bases from J, with 14 bases between. The PCR contained 60 Vbeta and 13 Jbeta primers. The assay was immunoSEQ multiplex PCR, and TCRdb's table has in-frame clones only and misses some. The profile shows about 92,000 clones, around 74% of them singletons. Specimen: PBMCs. This sequence joins TRBV6-5 and TRBJ2-7; possible D gene TRBD1, 6 bases. The receptor's source is a man between 45 and 60 years old in good health and CMV-seropositive. In DNA, the CDR3 is TGTGCCAGCAGTTACCTACGTGGACAGAACTACGAGCAGTACTTC. Its protein product is CASSYLRGQNYEQYF.